This entry describes one T cell receptor (beta chain). The sample belongs to a study of blood T cell repertoires in COVID-19. Data came from immunoSEQ multiplex PCR; TCRdb stores just in-frame clones and leaves some out. The table shows about 360,000 clones, with 80% to 90% occurring only once. Patients of the Seattle cohort, enrolled during active infection, were followed longitudinally. The V gene's germline CDR1 is SNHLY and CDR2 FYNNEI. J lost 7 bases, V lost 7 bases, and 13 bases had no gene match. The CDR3 extends over 16 amino acids. This receptor was identified in a woman aged 55-69 years with COVID-19, enrolled during active disease. This chain connects TRBV2 to TRBJ1-5, with 10 positions matching TRBD1. Sequenced sample: peripheral blood. CDR3 in amino acids: CASKTRTGGLGQPQHF. CDR3 DNA sequence: TGTGCCAGCAAAACCCGGACAGGGGGATTAGGGCAGCCCCAGCATTTT. The full variable domain, in which reference TRBV2 and TRBJ1-5 provide the parts outside the CDR3, is EPEVTQTPSHQVTQMGQEVILRCVPISNHLYFYWYRQILGQKVEFLVSFYNNEISEKSEIFDDQFSVERPDGSNFTLKIRSTKLEDSAMYFCASKTRTGGLGQPQHFGDGTRLSIL.